The T cell receptor beta chain described here comes from a study of PD-L1 blockade in urothelial cancer. Sequencing used immunoSEQ multiplex PCR; TCRdb keeps in-frame clones, though not all of them. The profile covers 35,000 to 50,000 clones, with around 84% appearing a single time and roughly 2.6% taken by the ten largest. The CDR3 loop spans 15 amino acids. Germline V gives CDR1 LGHNA, CDR2 YSLEER. V was pared by 1 base and J by 0 bases, with 3 bases of the junction left unmatched. The chain is built from TRBV4-3 and TRBJ2-7; TRBD1 aligns across 7 bases. This sequence was found in a man aged 70-80 years with urothelial cancer. The sequenced sample was PBMCs, obtained around atezolizumab (anti-PD-L1) treatment. The CDR3 nucleotides are TGCGCCAGCAGCCAAGGTGAGGGGGCCTCCTACGAGCAGTACTTC. It encodes CASSQGEGASYEQYF.